This TCR beta chain was found in a study of blood T cell repertoires in COVID-19. Study overall: The study drew acute and convalescent COVID-19 samples from the United States, Italy and Spain. PBMCs, B-cell-depleted T cells, or T cells were the source of the cDNA or gDNA that made up the material.

In the authors' workflow: The authors estimated nucleated cell counts from reference gene primer amplification. Repertoires were generated with immunoSEQ multiplex PCR, while TCRdb's copy carries only in-frame clones and drops some. That table gives V, J and clone size, and the DNA gave D and trimming. The sample holds 90,000 to 120,000 clones, approximately 89% seen once. This CDR3 comprises 16 residues. V lost 1 base and J 2 bases, leaving 14 bases between the germline ends. Germline V CDR1 and CDR2: MNHEY, SMNVEV (reference sequence). The specimen was peripheral blood. The V and J genes are TRBV27 and TRBJ2-5; a possible D gene is TRBD2 (7 bases). The sequence was obtained from a man aged 50-59 years with active or convalescent COVID-19. This CDR3 is CASSLLGGLGQETQYF. CDR3 coding DNA: TGTGCCAGCAGTTTATTGGGGGGGCTAGGACAAGAGACCCAGTACTTC.